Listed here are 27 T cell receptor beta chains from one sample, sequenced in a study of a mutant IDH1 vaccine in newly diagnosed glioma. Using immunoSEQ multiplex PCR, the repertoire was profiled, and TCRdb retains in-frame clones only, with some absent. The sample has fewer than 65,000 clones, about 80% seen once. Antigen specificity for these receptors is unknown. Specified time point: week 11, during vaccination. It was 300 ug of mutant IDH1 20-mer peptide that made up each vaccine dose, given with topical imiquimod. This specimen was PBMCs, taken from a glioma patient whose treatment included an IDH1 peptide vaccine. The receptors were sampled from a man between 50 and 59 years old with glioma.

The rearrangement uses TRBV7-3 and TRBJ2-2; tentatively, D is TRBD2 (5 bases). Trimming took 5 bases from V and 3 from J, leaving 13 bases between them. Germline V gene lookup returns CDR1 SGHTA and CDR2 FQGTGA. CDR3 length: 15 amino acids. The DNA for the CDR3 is TGTGCCAGCAGCCAAAGGAGGCGGGACACCGGGGAGCTGTTTTTT. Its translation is CASSQRRRDTGELFF.

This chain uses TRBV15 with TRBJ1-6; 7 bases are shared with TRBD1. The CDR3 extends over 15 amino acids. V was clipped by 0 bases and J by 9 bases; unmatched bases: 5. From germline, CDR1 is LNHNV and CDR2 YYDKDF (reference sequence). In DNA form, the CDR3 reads TGTGCCACCAGCAGAGAAACCACAGGGGCTTCACCCCTCCACTTT. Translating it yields CATSRETTGASPLHF.

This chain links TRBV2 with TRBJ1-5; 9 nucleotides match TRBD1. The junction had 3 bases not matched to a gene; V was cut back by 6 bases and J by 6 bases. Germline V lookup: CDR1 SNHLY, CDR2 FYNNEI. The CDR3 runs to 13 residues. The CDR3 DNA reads TGTGCCAGCAGGGGGACAGGGAGTCAGCCCCAGCATTTT. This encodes CASRGTGSQPQHF.

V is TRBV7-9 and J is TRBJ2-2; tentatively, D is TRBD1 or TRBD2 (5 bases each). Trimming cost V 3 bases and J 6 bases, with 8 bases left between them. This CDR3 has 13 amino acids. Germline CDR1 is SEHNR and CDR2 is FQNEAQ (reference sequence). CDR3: CASSFGAPGELFF. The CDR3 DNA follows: TGTGCCAGCAGCTTCGGGGCCCCCGGGGAGCTGTTTTTT.

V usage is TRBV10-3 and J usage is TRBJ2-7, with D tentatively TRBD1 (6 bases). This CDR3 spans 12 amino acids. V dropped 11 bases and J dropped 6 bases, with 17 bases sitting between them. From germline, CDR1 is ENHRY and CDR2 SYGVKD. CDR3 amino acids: CAATQGRGEQYF. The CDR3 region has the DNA TGTGCCGCCACACAGGGTCGTGGCGAGCAGTACTTC.

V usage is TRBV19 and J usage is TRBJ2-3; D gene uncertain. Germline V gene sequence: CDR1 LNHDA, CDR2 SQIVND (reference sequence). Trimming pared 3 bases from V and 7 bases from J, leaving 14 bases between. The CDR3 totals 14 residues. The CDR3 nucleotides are TGTGCCAGTAGTATCTATCTGGGCGACCATACGCAGTATTTT. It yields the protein CASSIYLGDHTQYF.

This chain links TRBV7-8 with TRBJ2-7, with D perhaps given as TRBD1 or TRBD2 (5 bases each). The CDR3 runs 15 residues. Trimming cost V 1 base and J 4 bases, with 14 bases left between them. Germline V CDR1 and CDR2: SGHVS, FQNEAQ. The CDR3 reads CASSLERGWRYEQYF. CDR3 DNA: TGTGCCAGCAGCTTAGAGAGGGGCTGGAGGTACGAGCAGTACTTC.

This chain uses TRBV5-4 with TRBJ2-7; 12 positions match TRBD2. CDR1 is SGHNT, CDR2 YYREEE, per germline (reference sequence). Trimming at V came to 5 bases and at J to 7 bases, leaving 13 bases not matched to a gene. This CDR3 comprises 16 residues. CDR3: CASRPKTSGGLGEQYF. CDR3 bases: TGTGCCAGCAGACCTAAAACTAGCGGGGGGTTGGGGGAGCAGTACTTC.

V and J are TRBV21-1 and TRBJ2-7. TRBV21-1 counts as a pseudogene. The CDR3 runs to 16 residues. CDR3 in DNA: TGTGCCAGCAGCAAACCCCAATCCCCGCACCCTTACGAGCAGTACTTC. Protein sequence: CASSKPQSPHPYEQYF.

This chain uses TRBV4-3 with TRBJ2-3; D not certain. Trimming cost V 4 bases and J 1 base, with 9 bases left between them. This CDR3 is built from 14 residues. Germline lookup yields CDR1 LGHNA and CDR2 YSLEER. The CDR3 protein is CASSPRGGTDTQYF. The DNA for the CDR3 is TGCGCCAGCAGCCCCCGTGGGGGCACAGATACGCAGTATTTT.

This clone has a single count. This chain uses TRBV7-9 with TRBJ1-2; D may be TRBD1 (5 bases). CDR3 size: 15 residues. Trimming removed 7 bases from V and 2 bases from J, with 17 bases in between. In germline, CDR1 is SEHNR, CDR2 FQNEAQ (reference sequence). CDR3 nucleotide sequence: TGTGCCAGCACCGACCCCCGGGGCGCGAACTATGGCTACACCTTC. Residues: CASTDPRGANYGYTF. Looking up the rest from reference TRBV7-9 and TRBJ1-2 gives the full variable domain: DTGVSQNPRHKITKRGQNVTFRCDPISEHNRLYWYRQTLGQGPEFLTYFQNEAQLEKSRLLSDRFSAERPKGSFSTLEIQRTEQGDSAMYLCASTDPRGANYGYTFGSGTRLTVV.

The CDR3 sequence is CASSPSGQGAFGYTF. DNA of the CDR3: TGTGCCAGCAGCCCCTCTGGGCAGGGGGCTTTCGGCTACACCTTC. This rearrangement joins TRBV7-2 to TRBJ1-2; 8 bases match TRBD1. V shed 5 bases and J 8 bases; nucleotides not matched to a gene: 13. This CDR3 is 15 amino acids long. CDR1 is SGHTA, CDR2 FQGNSA, per germline. The variable domain in full, completed from reference TRBV7-2 and TRBJ1-2, reads GAGVSQSPSNKVTEKGKDVELRCDPISGHTALYWYRQSLGQGLEFLIYFQGNSAPDKSGLPSDRFSAERTGGSVSTLTIQRTQQEDSAVYLCASSPSGQGAFGYTFGSGTRLTVV.

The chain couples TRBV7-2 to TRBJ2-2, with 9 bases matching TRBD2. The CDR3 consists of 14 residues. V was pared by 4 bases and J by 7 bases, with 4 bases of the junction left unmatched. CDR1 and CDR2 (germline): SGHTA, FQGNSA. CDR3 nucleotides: TGTGCCAGCAGCTCAGCGGGGGGAGGCGGGGAGCTGTTTTTT. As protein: CASSSAGGGGELFF.

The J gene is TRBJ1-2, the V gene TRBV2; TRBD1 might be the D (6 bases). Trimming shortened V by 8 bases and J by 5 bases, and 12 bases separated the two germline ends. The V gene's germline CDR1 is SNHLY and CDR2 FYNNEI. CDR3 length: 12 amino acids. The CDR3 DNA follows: TGTGCCAGCCACTCGGGGGCTTATGGCTACACCTTC. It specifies CASHSGAYGYTF.

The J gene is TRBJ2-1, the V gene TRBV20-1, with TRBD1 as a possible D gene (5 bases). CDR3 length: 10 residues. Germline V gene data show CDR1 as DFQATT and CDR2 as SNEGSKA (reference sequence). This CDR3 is CSVGRNEQFF. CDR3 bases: TGCAGCGTGGGGCGCAATGAGCAGTTCTTC.

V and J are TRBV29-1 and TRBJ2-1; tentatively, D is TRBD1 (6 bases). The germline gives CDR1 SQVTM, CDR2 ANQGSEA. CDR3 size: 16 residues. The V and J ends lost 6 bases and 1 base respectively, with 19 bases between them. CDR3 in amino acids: CSVDNGRGWSYNEQFF. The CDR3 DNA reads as TGCAGCGTAGATAACGGCAGGGGATGGTCCTACAATGAGCAGTTCTTC.

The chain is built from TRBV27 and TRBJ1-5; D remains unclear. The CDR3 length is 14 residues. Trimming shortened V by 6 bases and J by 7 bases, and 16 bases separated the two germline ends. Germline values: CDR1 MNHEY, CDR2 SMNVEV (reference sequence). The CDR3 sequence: CASSAVPAEQPQHF. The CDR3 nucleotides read TGTGCCAGCAGCGCCGTCCCGGCAGAACAGCCCCAGCATTTT.

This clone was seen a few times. Here the CDR3 reads CASRGVSNTEAFF. CDR3 sequence (DNA): TGTGCCAGCAGGGGGGTTTCGAACACTGAAGCTTTCTTT. This chain uses TRBV6-5 with TRBJ1-1, with D tentatively TRBD1 (5 bases). In germline, CDR1 is MNHEY, CDR2 SVGAGI. The length of the CDR3 is 13 residues. With 6 bases removed from V and 1 base from J, the gap between germline ends came to 9 bases.

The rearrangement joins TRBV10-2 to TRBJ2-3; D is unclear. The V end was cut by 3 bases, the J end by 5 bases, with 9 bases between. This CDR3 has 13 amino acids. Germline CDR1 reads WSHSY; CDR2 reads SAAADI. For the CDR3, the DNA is TGCGCCAGCAGTGAAACTTTTAAAGATACGCAGTATTTT. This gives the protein CASSETFKDTQYF.

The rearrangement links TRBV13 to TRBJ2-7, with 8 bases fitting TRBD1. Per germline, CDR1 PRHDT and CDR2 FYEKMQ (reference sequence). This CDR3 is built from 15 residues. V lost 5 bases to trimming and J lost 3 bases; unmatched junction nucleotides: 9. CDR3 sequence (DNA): TGTGCCAGCAGCGGGTTGGGGACAGGCCTCTACGAGCAGTACTTC. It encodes CASSGLGTGLYEQYF. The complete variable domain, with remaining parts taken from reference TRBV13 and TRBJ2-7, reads AAGVIQSPRHLIKEKRETATLKCYPIPRHDTVYWYQQGPGQDPQFLISFYEKMQSDKGSIPDRFSAQQFSDYHSELNMSSLELGDSALYFCASSGLGTGLYEQYFGPGTRLTVT.

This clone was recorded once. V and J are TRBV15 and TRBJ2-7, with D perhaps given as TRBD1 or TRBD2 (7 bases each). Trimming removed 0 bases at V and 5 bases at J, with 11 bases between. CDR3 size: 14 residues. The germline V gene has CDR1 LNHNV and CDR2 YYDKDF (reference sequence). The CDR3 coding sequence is TGTGCCACCAGCAGAGAGGGAGGGGGCCACGAGCAGTACTTC. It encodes CATSREGGGHEQYF.

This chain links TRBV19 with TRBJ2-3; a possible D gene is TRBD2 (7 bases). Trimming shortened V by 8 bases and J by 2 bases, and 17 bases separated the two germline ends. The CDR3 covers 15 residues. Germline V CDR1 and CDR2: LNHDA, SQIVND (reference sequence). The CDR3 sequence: CASCGGAVSTDTQYF. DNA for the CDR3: TGTGCCAGTTGTGGGGGGGCCGTTTCCACAGATACGCAGTATTTT.

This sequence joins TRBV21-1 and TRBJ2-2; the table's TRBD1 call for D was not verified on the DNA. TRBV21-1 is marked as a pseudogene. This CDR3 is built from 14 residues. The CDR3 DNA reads TGTGCCAGCTGGACAGTCGTGAACACCGGGGAGCTGTTTTTT. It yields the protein CASWTVVNTGELFF.

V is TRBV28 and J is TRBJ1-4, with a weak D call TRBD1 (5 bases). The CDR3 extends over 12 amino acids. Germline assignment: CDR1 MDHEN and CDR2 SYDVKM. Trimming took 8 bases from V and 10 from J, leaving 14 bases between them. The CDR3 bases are TGTGCCAGCCAAGGGACTCAGCGAAAACTGTTTTTT. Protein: CASQGTQRKLFF.

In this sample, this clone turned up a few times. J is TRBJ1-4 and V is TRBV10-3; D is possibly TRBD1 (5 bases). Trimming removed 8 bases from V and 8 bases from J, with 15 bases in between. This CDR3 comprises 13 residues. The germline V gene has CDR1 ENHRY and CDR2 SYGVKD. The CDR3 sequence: CAIGGDTGEKLFF. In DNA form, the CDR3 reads TGTGCCATCGGAGGGGATACGGGGGAAAAACTGTTTTTT.

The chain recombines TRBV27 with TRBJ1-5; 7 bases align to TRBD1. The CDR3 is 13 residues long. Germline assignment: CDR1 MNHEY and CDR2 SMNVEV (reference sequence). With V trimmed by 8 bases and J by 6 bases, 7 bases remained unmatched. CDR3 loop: CASGNRGGQPQHF. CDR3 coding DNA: TGTGCCAGCGGAAACAGGGGAGGTCAGCCCCAGCATTTT.

DNA of the CDR3: TGTGCCAGCAGTTTTAGTTCGGGACTAACAATTTTGCAGTACTTC. Translation: CASSFSSGLTILQYF. The V gene is TRBV28, the J gene TRBJ2-7; 7 bases align to TRBD2. The CDR3 loop spans 15 amino acids. Germline V gene lookup returns CDR1 MDHEN and CDR2 SYDVKM. Trimming cost V 3 bases and J 9 bases; bases outside gene matches: 14.